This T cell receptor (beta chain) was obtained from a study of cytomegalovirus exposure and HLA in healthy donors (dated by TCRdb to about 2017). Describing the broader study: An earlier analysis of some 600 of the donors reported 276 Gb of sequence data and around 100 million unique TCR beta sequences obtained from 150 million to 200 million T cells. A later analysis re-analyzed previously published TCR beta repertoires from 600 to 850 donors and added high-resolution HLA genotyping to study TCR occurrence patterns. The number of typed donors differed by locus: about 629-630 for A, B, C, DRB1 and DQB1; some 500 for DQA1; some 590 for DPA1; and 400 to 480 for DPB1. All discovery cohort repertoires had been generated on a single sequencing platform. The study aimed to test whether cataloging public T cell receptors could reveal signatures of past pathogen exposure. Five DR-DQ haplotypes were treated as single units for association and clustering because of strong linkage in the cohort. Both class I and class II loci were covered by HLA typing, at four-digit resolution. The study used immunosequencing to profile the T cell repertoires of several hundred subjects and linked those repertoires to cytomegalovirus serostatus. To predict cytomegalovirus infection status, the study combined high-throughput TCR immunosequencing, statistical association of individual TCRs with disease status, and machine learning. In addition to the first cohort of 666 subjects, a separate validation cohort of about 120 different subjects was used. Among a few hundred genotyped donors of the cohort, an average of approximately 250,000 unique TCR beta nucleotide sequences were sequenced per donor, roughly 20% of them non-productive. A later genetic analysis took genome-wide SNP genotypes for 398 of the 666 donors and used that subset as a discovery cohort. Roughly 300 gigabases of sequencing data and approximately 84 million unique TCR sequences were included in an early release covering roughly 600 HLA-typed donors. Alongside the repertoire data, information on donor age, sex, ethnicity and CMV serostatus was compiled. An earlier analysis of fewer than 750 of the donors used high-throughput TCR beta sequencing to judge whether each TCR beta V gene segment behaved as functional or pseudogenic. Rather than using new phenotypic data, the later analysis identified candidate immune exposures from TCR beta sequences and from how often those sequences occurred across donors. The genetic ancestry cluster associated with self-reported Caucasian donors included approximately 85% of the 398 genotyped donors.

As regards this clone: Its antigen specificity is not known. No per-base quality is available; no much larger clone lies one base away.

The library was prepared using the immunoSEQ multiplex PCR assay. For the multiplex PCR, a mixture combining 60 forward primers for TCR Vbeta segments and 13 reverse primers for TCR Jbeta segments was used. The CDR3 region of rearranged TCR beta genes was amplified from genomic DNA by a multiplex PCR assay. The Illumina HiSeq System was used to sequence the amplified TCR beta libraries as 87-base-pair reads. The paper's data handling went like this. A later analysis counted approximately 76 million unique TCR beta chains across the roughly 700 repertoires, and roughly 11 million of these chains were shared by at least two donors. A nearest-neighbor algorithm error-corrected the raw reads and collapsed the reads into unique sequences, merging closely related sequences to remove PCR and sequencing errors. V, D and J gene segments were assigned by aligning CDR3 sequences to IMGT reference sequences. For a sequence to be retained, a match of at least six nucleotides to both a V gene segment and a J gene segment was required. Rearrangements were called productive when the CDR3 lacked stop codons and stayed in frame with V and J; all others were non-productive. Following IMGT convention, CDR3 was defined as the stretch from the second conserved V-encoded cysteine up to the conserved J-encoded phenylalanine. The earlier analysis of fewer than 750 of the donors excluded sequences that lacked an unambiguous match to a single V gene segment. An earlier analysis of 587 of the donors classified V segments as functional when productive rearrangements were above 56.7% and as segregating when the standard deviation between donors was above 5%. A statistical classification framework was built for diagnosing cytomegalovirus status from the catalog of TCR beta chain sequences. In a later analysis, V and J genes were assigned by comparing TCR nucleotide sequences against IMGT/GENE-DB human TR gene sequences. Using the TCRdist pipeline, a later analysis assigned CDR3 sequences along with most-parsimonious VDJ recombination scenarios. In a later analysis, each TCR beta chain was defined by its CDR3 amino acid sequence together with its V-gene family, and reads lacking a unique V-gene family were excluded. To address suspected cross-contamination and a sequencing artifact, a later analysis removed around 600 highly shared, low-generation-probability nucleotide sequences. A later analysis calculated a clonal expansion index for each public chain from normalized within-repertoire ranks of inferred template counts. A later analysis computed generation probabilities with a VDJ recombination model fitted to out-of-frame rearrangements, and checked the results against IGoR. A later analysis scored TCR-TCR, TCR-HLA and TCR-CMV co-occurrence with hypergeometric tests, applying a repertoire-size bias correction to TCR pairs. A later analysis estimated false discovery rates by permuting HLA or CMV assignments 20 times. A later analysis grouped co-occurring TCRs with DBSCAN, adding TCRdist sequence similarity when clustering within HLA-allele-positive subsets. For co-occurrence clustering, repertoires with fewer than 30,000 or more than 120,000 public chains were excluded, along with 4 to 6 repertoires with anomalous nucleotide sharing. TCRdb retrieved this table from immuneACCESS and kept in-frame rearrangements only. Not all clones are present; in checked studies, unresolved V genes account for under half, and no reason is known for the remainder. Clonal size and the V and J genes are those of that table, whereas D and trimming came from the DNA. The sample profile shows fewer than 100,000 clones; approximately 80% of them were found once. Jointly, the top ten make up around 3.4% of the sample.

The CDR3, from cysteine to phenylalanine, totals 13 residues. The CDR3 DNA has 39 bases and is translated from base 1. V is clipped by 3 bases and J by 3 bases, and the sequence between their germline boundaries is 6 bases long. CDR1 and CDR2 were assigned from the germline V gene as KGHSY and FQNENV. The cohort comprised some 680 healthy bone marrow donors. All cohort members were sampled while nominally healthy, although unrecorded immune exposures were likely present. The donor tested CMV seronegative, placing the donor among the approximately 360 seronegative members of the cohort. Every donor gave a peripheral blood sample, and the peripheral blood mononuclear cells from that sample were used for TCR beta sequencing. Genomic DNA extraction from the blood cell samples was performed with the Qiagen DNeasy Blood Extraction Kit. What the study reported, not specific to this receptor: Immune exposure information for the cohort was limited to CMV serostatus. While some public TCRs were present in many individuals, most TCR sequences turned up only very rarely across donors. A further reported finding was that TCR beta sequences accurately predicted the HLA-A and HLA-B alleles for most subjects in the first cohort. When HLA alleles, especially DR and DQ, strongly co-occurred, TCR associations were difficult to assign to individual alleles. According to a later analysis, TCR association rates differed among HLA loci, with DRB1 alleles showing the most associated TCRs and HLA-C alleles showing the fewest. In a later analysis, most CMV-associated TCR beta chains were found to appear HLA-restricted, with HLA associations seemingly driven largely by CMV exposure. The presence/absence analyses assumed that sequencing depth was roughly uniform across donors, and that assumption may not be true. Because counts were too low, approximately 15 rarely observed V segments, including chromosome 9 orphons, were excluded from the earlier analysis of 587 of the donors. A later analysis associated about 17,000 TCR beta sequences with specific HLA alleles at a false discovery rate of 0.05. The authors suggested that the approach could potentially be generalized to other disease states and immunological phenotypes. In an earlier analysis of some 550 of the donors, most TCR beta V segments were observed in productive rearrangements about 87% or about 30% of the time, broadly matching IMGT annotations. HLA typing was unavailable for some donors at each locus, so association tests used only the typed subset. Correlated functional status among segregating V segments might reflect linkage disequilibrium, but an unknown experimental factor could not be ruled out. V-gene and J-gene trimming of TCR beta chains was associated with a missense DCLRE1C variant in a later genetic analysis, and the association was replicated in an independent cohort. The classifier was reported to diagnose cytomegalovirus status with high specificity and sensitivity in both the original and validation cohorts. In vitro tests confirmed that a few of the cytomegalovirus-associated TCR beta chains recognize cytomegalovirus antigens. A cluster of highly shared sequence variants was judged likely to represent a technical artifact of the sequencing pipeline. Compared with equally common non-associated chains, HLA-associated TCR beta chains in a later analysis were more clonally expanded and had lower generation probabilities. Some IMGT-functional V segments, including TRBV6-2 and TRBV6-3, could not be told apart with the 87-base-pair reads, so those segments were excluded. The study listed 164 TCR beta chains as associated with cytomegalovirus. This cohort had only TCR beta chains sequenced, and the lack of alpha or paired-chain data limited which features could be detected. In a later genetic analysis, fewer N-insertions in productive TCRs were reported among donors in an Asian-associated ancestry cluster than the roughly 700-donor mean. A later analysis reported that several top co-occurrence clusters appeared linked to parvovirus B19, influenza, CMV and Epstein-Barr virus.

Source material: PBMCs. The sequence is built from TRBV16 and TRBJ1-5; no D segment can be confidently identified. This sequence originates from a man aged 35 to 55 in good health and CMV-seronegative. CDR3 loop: CASSQNINQPQHF. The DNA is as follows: TGTGCCAGCAGCCAGAACATCAATCAGCCCCAGCATTTT. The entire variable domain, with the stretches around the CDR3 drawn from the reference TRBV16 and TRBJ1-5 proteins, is GEEVAQTPKHLVRGEGQKAKLYCAPIKGHSYVFWYQQVLKNEFKFLISFQNENVFDETGMPKERFSAKCLPNSPCSLEIQATKLEDSAVYFCASSQNINQPQHFGDGTRLSIL.